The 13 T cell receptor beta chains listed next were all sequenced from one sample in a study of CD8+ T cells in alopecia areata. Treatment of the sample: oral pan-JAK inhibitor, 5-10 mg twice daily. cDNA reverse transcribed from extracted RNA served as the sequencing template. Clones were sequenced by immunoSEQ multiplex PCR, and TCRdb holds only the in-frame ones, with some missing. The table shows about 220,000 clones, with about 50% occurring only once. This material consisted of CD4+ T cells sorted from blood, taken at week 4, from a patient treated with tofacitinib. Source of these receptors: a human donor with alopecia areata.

This chain's CDR3 is CASSPQGAAYNSPLHF. The CDR3 DNA reads TGTGCCAGCAGCCCCCAGGGGGCGGCCTATAATTCACCCCTCCACTTT. The chain combines TRBV7-2 with TRBJ1-6; 8 bases map to TRBD1. J lost 2 bases, V lost 5 bases, and 5 bases had no gene match. The CDR3 is 16 residues long. Germline V gene lookup returns CDR1 SGHTA and CDR2 FQGNSA.

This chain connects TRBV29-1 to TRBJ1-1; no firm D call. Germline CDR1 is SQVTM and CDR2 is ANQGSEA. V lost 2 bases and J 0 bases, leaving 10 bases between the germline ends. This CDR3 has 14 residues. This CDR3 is CSVEKGRMNTEAFF. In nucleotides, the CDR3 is TGCAGCGTTGAAAAGGGTCGGATGAACACTGAAGCTTTCTTT.

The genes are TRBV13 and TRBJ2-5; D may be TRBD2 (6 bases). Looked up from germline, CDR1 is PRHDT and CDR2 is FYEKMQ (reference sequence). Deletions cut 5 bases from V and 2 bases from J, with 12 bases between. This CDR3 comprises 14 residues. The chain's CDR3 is CASSVGTPQETQYF. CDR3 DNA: TGTGCCAGCAGCGTCGGGACTCCTCAAGAGACCCAGTACTTC.

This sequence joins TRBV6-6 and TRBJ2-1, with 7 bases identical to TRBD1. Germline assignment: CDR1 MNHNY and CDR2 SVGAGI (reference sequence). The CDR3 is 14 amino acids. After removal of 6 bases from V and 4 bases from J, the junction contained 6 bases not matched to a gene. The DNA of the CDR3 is TGTGCCAGCAGGGACAGGACAGGATACAATGAGCAGTTCTTC. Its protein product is CASRDRTGYNEQFF.

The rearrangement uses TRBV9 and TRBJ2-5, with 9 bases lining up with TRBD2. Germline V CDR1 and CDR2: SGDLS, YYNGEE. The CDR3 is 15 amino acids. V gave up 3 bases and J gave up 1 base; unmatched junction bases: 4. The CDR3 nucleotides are TGTGCCAGCAGCGATCTAGCGGGGAGCCAAGAGACCCAGTACTTC. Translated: CASSDLAGSQETQYF.

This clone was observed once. This chain's CDR3 is CAWRPGPQRYTEAFF. DNA for the CDR3: TGTGCCTGGAGACCGGGACCCCAAAGGTACACTGAAGCTTTCTTT. The J gene is TRBJ1-1, the V gene TRBV30, with D perhaps matching TRBD1 (5 bases). The CDR3 has 15 residues. The ends were cut back, 3 bases at V and 3 bases at J, with 17 bases in the middle. Germline CDR1 is GTSNPN and CDR2 is SVGIG (reference sequence).

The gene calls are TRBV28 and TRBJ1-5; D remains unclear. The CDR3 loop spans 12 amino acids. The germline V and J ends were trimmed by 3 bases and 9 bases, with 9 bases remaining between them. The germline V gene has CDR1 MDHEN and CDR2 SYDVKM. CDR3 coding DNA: TGTGCCAGCAGTTTGCCTCGGGGGCCCCAGCATTTT. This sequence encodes CASSLPRGPQHF. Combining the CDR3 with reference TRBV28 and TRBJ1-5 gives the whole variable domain DVKVTQSSRYLVKRTGEKVFLECVQDMDHENMFWYRQDPGLGLRLIYFSYDVKMKEKGDIPEGYSVSREKKERFSLILESASTNQTSMYLCASSLPRGPQHFGDGTRLSIL.

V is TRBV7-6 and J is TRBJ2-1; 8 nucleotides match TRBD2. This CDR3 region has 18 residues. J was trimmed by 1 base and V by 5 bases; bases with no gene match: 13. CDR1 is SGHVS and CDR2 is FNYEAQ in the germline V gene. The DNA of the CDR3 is TGTGCCAGCAGCCCTCGGCGGACTAGCTCGGTATCCTACAATGAGCAGTTCTTC. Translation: CASSPRRTSSVSYNEQFF.

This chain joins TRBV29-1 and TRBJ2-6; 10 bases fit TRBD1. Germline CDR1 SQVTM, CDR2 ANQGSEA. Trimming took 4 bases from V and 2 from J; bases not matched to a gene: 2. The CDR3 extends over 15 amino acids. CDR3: CSVGTGGAGANVLTF. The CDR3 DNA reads TGCAGCGTTGGGACAGGGGGAGCTGGGGCCAACGTCCTGACTTTC.

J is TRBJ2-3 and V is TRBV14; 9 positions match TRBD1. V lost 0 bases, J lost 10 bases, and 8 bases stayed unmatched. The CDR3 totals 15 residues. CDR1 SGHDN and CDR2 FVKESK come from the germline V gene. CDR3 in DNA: TGTGCCAGCAGCCAAGAACAGGGACAGGGCTTCGCGCAGTATTTT. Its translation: CASSQEQGQGFAQYF.

The CDR3: CASSLEEGFGNEQFF. CDR3 sequence (DNA): TGCGCCAGCAGCTTGGAGGAGGGCTTTGGTAATGAGCAGTTCTTC. The chain links TRBV5-1 to TRBJ2-1; D is perhaps TRBD2 (6 bases). The germline CDR1 and CDR2 sequences are SGHRS and YFSETQ. Trimming took off 0 bases at V and 7 bases at J, with 14 bases between the two ends. The CDR3 extends over 15 amino acids.

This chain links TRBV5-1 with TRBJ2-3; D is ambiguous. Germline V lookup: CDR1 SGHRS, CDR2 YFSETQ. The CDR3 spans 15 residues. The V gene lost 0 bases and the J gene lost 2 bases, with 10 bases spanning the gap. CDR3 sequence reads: CASSLDRTSTDTQYF. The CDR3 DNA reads TGCGCCAGCAGCTTGGACAGAACCTCCACAGATACGCAGTATTTT.

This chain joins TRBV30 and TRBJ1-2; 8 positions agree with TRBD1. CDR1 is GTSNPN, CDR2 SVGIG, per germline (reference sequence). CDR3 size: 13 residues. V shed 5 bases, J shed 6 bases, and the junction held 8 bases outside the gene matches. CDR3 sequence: CAWAKGQVHGYTF. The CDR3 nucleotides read TGTGCCTGGGCTAAGGGACAGGTCCATGGCTACACCTTC.